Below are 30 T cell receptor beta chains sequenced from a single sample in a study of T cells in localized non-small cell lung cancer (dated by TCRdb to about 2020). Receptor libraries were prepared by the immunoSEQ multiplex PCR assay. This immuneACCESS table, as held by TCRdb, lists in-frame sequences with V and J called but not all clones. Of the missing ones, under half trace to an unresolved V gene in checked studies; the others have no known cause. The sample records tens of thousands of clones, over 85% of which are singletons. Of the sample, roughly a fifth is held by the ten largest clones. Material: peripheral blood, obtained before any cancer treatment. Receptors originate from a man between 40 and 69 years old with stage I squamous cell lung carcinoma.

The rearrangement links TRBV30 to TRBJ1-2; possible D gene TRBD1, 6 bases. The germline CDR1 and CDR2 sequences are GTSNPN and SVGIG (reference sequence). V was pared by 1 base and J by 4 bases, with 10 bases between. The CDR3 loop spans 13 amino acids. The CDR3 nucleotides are TGTGCCTGGAGTGGACCGACAGGCTATGGCTACACCTTC. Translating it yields CAWSGPTGYGYTF.

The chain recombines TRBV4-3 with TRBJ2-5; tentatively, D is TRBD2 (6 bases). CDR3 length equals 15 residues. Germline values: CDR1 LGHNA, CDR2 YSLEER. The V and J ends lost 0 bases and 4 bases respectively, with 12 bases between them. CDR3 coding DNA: TGCGCCAGCAGCCAAGATCTAGGAGCGGGAGAGACCCAGTACTTC. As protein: CASSQDLGAGETQYF.

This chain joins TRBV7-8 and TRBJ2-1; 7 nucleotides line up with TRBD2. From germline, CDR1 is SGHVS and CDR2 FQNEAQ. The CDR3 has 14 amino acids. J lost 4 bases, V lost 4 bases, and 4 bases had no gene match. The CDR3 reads CASSSPGLYNEQFF. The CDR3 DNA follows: TGTGCCAGCAGCTCGCCGGGACTATACAATGAGCAGTTCTTC.

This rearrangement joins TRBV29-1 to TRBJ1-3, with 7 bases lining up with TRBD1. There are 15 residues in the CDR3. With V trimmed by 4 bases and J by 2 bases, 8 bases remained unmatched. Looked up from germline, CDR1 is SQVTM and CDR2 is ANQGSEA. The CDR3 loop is CSVAKTGLAGNTIYF. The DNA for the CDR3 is TGCAGCGTTGCTAAGACAGGGTTGGCTGGAAACACCATATATTTT.

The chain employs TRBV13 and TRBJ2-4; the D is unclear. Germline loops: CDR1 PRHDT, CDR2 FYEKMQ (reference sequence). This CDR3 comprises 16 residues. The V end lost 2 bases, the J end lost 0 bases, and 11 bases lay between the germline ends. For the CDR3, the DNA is TGTGCCAGCAGCTTACTGCCCGAAATAGCCAAAAACATTCAGTACTTC. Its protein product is CASSLLPEIAKNIQYF.

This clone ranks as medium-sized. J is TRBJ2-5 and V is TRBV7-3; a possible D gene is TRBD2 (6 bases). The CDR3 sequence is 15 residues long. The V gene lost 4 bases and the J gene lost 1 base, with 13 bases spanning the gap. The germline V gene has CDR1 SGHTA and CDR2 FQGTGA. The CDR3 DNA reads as TGTGCCAGCAGCTGGCAGGGAGGCGGCCAAGAGACCCAGTACTTC. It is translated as CASSWQGGGQETQYF.

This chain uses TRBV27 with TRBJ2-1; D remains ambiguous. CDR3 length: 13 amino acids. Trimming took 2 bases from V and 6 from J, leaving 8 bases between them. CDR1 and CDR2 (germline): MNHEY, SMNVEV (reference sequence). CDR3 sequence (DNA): TGTGCCAGCAGTTTACGGCAGGTCAATGAGCAGTTCTTC. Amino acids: CASSLRQVNEQFF.

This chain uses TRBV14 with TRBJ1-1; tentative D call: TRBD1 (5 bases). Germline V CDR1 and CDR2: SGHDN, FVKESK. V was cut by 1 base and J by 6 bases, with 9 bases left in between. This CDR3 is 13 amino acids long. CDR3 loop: CASSQGWGAEAFF. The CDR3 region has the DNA TGTGCCAGCAGCCAAGGTTGGGGGGCTGAAGCTTTCTTT.

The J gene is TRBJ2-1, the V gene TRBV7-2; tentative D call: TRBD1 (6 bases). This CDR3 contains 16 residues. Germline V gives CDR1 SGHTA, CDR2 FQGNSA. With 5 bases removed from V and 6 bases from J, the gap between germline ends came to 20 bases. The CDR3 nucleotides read TGTGCCAGCAGCCCCCCCGGGGTAAACAGGGTCAATGAGCAGTTCTTC. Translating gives CASSPPGVNRVNEQFF.

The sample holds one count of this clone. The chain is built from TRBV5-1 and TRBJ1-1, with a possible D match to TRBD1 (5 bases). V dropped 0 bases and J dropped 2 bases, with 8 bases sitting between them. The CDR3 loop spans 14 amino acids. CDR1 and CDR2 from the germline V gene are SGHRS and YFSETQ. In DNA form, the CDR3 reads TGCGCCAGCAGCTTGGCGACAGTTAACACTGAAGCTTTCTTT. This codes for CASSLATVNTEAFF. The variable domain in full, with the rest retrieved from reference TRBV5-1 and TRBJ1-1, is KAGVTQTPRYLIKTRGQQVTLSCSPISGHRSVSWYQQTPGQGLQFLFEYFSETQRNKGNFPGRFSGRQFSNSRSEMNVSTLELGDSALYLCASSLATVNTEAFFGQGTRLTVV.

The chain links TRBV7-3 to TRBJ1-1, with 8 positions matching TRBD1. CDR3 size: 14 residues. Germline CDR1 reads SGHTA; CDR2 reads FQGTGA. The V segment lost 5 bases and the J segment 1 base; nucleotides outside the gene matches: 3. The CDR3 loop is CASSIGQGNTEAFF. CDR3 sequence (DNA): TGTGCCAGCAGCATCGGACAGGGGAACACTGAAGCTTTCTTT.

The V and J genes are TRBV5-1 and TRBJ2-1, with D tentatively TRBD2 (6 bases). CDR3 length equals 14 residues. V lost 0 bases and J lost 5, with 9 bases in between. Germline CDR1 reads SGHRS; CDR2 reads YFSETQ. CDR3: CASSLAASDNEQFF. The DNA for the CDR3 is TGCGCCAGCAGCTTGGCGGCTAGCGACAATGAGCAGTTCTTC.

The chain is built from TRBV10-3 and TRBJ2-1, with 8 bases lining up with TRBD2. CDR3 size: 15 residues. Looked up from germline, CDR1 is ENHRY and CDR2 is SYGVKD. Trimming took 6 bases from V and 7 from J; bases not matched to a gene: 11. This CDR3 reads CAISRSGSSLNEQFF. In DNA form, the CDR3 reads TGTGCCATCAGCCGAAGCGGGAGTAGTCTTAATGAGCAGTTCTTC.

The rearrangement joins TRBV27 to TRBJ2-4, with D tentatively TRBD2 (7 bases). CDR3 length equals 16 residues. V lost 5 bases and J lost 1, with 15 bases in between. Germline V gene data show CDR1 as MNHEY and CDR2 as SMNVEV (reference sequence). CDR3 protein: CASSPGRGAAKNIQYF. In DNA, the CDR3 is TGTGCCAGCAGTCCTGGCCGGGGGGCGGCCAAAAACATTCAGTACTTC.

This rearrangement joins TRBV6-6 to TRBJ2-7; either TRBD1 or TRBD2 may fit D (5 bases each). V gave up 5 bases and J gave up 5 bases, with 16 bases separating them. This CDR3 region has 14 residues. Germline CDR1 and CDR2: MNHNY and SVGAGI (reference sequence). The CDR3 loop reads CASSRRDLGDEQYF. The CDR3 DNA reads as TGTGCCAGCAGTCGACGGGACCTTGGAGACGAGCAGTACTTC.

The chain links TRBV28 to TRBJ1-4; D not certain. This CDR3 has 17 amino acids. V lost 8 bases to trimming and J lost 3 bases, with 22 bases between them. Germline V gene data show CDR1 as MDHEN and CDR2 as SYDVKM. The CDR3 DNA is TGTGCCAGCGGCTATTTTTTTGTCCGGAGGGCTAATGAAAAACTGTTTTTT. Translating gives CASGYFFVRRANEKLFF.

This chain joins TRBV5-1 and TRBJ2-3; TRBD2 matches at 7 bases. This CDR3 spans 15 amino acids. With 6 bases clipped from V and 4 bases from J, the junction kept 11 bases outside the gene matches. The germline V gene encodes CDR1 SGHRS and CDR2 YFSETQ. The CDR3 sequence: CASKWGGVVSDTQYF. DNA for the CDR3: TGCGCCAGCAAGTGGGGAGGGGTTGTTTCAGATACGCAGTATTTT.

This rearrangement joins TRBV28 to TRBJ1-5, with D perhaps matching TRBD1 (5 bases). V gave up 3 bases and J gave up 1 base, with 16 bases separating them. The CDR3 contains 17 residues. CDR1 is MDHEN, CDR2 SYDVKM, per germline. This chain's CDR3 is CASSFPLGEASNQPQHF. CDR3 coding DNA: TGTGCCAGCAGTTTCCCCTTGGGGGAGGCGAGCAATCAGCCCCAGCATTTT.

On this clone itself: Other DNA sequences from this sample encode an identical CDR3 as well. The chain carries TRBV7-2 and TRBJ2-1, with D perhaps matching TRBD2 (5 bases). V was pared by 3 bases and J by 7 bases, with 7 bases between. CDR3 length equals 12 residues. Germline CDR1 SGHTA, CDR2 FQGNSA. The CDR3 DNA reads TGTGCCAGCAGCTTCACTAGAAATGAGCAGTTCTTC. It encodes CASSFTRNEQFF.

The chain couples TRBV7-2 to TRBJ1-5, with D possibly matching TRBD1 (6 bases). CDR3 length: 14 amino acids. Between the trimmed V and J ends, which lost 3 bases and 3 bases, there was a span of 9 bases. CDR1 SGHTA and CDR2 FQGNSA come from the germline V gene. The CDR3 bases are TGTGCCAGCAGCTTGACAGGATTCAATCAGCCCCAGCATTTT. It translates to CASSLTGFNQPQHF.

The CDR3 region has the DNA TGTGCCAGCAGGCCCGGGGGCCCCTACGAGCAGTACTTC. This encodes CASRPGGPYEQYF. The V gene is TRBV28, the J gene TRBJ2-7, with D possibly called TRBD1 or TRBD2 (6 bases each). Germline V gene data show CDR1 as MDHEN and CDR2 as SYDVKM. V lost 6 bases and J 2 bases, leaving 11 bases between the germline ends. The CDR3 is 13 amino acids.

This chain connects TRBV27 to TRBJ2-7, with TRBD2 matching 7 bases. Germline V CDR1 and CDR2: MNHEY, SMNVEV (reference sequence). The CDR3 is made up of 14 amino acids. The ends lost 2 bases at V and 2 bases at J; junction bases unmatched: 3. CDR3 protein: CASSLGTIPYEQYF. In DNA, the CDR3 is TGTGCCAGCAGTTTAGGGACTATCCCCTACGAGCAGTACTTC.

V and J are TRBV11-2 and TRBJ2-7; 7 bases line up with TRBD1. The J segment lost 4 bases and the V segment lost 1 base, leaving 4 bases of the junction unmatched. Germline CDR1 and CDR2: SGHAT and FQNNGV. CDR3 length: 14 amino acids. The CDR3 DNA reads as TGTGCCAGCAGCTTAGGGCAGGGGGTGTACGAGCAGTACTTC. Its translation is CASSLGQGVYEQYF.

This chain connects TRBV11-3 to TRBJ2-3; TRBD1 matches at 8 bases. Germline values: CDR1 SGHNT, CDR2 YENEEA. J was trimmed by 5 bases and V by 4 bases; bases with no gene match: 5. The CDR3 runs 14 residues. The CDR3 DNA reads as TGTGCCAGCAGCTCGACAGGGGCTGGAGATACGCAGTATTTT. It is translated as CASSSTGAGDTQYF. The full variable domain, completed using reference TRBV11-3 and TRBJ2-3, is EAGVVQSPRYKIIEKKQPVAFWCNPISGHNTLYWYLQNLGQGPELLIRYENEEAVDDSQLPKDRFSAERLKGVDSTLKIQPAELGDSAVYLCASSSTGAGDTQYFGPGTRLTVL.

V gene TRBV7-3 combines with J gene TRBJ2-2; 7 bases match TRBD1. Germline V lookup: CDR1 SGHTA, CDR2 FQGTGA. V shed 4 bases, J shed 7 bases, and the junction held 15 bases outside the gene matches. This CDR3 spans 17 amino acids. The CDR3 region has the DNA TGTGCCAGCAGCTCCAGGATGACAGGGCTTCGCGGCGGGGAGCTGTTTTTT. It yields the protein CASSSRMTGLRGGELFF.

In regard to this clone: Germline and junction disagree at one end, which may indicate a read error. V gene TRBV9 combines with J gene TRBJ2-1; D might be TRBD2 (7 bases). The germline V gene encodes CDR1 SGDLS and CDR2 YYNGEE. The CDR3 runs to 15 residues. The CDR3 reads CASSEPGGIYSEQFF. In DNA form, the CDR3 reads TGTGCCAGCAGCGAGCCGGGGGGCATCTACAGTGAGCAGTTCTTC.

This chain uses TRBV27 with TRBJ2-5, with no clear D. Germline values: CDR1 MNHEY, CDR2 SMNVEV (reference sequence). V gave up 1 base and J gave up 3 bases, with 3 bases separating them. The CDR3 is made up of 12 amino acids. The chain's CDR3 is CASSLLKETQYF. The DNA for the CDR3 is TGTGCCAGCAGTTTATTGAAAGAGACCCAGTACTTC.

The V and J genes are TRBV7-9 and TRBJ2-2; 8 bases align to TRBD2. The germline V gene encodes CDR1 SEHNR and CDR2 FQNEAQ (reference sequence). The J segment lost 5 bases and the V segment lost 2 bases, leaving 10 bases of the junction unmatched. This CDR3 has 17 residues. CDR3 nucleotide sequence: TGTGCCAGCAGCTTAACGGGAGGGCCAAAAAAGACCGGGGAGCTGTTTTTT. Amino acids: CASSLTGGPKKTGELFF.

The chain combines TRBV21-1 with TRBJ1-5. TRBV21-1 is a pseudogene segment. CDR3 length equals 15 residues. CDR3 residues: CASSKASGINQPQHF. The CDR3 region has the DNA TGTGCCAGCAGCAAAGCGTCGGGGATCAATCAGCCCCAGCATTTT.

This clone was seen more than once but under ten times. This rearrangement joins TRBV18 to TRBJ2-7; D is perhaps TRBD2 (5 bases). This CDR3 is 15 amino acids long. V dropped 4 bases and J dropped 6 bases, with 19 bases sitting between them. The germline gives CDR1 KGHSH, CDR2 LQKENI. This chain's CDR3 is CASSLSLVTLGEQYF. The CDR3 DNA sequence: TGTGCCAGCTCACTATCACTAGTAACCCTAGGCGAGCAGTACTTC.